This record looks at one T cell receptor beta chain sequence and its context. Every patient was affected by relapse after autologous stem cell transplantation, while exposure to brentuximab vedotin was not uniform. Starting with thawed PBMCs, CD4+ T cells were purified by magnetic negative selection. The data were obtained in a study of PD-1 blockade in classical Hodgkin lymphoma. Clones were sequenced by immunoSEQ multiplex PCR, and TCRdb holds only the in-frame ones, with some missing. Of about 24,000 clones listed, 65% to 85% are singletons. This CDR3 has 11 amino acids. Trimming removed 5 bases from V and 8 bases from J, with 7 bases in between. Germline CDR1 SNHLY, CDR2 FYNNEI.

This sequence joins TRBV2 and TRBJ2-1, with D uncertain. The starting material was CD4+ T cells from blood, obtained at baseline. This clonotype originated in a human donor with classical Hodgkin lymphoma. The DNA of the CDR3 is TGTGCCAGCAGTCTAGAGGATGAGCAGTTCTTC. It codes for CASSLEDEQFF.